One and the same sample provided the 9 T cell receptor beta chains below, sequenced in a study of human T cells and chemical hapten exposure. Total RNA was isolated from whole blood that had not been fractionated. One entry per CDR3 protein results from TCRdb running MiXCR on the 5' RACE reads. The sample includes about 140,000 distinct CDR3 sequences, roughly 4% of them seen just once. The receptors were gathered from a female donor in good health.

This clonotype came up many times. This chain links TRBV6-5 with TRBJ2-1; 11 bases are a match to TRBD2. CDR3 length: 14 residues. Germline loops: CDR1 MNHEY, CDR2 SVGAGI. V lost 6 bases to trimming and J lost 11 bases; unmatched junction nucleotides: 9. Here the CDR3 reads CASRTSGGPPQQFF. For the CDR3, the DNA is TGTGCCAGCAGAACTAGCGGGGGCCCCCCGCAGCAGTTCTTC.

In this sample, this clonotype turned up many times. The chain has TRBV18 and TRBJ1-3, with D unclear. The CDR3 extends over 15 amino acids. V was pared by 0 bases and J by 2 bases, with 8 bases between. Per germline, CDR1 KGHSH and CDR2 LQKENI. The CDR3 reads CASSPPLGPGNTIYF. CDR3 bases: TGTGCCAGCTCACCACCGCTGGGCCCTGGAAACACCATATATTTT.

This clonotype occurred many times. The DNA of the CDR3 is TGTGCCTGGAGTGTACGGGGGGGAGATACGCAGTATTTT. Its translation is CAWSVRGGDTQYF. The genes are TRBV30 and TRBJ2-3, with 8 nucleotides matching TRBD2. The CDR3 runs to 13 residues. The trim removed 0 bases at V and 5 bases at J, leaving 1 base unmatched. Germline CDR1 GTSNPN, CDR2 SVGIG (reference sequence).

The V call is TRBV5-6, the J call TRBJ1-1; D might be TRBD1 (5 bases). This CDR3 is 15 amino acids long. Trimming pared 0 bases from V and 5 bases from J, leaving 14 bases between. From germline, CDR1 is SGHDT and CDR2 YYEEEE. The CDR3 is CASSLGGGALTEAFF. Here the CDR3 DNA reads TGTGCCAGCAGCTTGGGTGGAGGGGCCTTAACTGAAGCTTTCTTT.

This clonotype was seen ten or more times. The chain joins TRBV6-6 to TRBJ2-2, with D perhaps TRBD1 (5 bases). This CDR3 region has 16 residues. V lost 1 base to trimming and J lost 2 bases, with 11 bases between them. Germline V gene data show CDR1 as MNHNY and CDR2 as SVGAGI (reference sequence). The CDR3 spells CASSYYRGLNTGELFF. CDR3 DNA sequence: TGTGCCAGCAGTTACTATAGGGGCCTTAACACCGGGGAGCTGTTTTTT.

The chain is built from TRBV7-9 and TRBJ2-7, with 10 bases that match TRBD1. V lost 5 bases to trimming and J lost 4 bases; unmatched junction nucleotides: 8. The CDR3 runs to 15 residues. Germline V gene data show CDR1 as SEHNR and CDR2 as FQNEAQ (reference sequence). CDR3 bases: TGTGCCAGCAGCCAGAGACAGGGGGCTAGATACGAGCAGTACTTC. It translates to CASSQRQGARYEQYF.

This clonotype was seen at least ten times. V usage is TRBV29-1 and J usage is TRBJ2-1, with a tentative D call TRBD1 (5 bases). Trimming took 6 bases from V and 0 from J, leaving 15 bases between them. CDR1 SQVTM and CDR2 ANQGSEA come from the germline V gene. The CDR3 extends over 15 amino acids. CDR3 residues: CSVLGRETSYNEQFF. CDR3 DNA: TGCAGCGTCCTAGGCAGGGAAACCTCCTACAATGAGCAGTTCTTC.

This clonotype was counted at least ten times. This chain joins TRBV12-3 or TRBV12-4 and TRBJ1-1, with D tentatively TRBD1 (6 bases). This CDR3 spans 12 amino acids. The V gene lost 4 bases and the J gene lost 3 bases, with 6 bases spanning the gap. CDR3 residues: CASSWTDTEAFF. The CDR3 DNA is TGTGCCAGCAGTTGGACAGACACTGAAGCTTTCTTT.

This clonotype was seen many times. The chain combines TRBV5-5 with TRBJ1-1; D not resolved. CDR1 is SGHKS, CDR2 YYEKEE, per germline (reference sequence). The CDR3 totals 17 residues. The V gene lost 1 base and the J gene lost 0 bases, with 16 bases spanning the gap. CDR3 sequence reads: CASSLSPVYSMNTEAFF. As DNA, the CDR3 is TGTGCCAGCAGCTTGTCCCCCGTATACAGTATGAACACTGAAGCTTTCTTT.